Following are 15 T cell receptor beta chains from one sample sequenced in a study of T cell clonality in common variable immunodeficiency. Assay used: immunoSEQ multiplex PCR; TCRdb lists only in-frame clones, some missing. The record shows 55,000 to 65,000 clones for this sample, with no singletons present. The specimen sequenced was peripheral blood mononuclear cells. Receptors originate from a person aged 18 to 75 in good health.

This clone occurred many times. CDR3 region: CASKNPGTGSHGYTF. The part of the CDR3 DNA that was read is TGTGCCAGCAAGAACCCCGGGACAGGGTCTCATGGC. The V call is TRBV28, the J call TRBJ1-2; 9 nucleotides line up with TRBD1. The read finishes 3 residues shy of the CDR3 end, and the germline J gene is used to complete it. Germline V gene data show CDR1 as MDHEN and CDR2 as SYDVKM. This CDR3 has 15 residues. V lost 7 bases, J lost 6 bases, and 12 bases stayed unmatched.

This clone came up a few times. A read error may produce the germline difference seen at one junction end. The sequenced fragment ends 3 residues before the CDR3 boundary, so the rest is inferred from the germline J gene. The J gene is TRBJ2-3, the V gene TRBV7-7; the match to TRBD2 covers 7 bases. This CDR3 has 17 amino acids. Per germline, CDR1 SSHAT and CDR2 FNYEAQ (reference sequence). Incomplete CDR3 DNA: TGTGCTAGCAGCTTAAAGGGCGGGCGGGAGTCCAAAGCTACG. It encodes CASSLKGGRESKAT. The full CDR3 sequence reads CASSLKGGRESKATQYF. The whole variable domain, remainder taken from reference TRBV7-7 and TRBJ2-3, is GAGVSQSPRYKVTKRGQDVTLRCDPISSHATLYWYQQALGQGPEFLTYFNYEAQPDKSGLPSDRFSAERPEGSISTLTIQRTEQRDSAMYRCASSLKGGRESKATQYFGPGTRLTVL.

This clone was found many times. From the germline J gene comes the end of the CDR3, since the read stops 3 residues before it. This chain uses TRBV12-3 or TRBV12-4 with TRBJ2-3, with 11 nucleotides matching TRBD2. The CDR3 is made up of 16 amino acids. Losses at the gene ends were 7 bases for V and 0 bases for J; bases not matched to a gene: 6. This CDR3 reads CASTKRTSGSTDTQYF. The covered CDR3 bases are TGTGCCAGCACCAAAAGGACTAGCGGGAGCACAGATACG.

This clone was observed at least ten times. The read halts 3 residues ahead of the CDR3 end, with the missing end drawn from the germline J gene. The chain recombines TRBV12-5 with TRBJ2-1; TRBD2 is a possible D gene (6 bases). The CDR3 covers 14 residues. V was shortened by 1 base and J by 7 bases, with 11 bases between the two germline ends. CDR1 and CDR2 from the germline V gene are LGHNT and FRNRAP. The DNA read from the CDR3 is TGTGCTAGTGGTTTGGAGACTAGTGGGAATGAG. Translation gives CASGLETSGNE. The full-length CDR3 reads as CASGLETSGNEQFF.

This clone has ten or more counts. The observed sequence ends 3 residues before the CDR3 terminus, with the missing tail filled in from the germline J gene. This rearrangement joins TRBV19 to TRBJ2-2; D unresolved. V was trimmed by 7 bases and J by 5 bases, leaving 11 bases between them. Germline values: CDR1 LNHDA, CDR2 SQIVND (reference sequence). CDR3 size: 13 residues. The CDR3 spells CASTGSWTGELFF. CDR3 bases read: TGTGCCAGTACCGGTAGCTGGACCGGGGAG.

This clone was counted ten times or more. The read comes to an end 3 residues before the CDR3 does, leaving the germline J gene to fill in the end. This rearrangement joins TRBV5-4 to TRBJ2-5; possible D gene TRBD2, 5 bases. This CDR3 is 16 amino acids long. Trimming stripped 4 bases from V and 4 bases from J, with 20 bases between. Germline V gene sequence: CDR1 SGHNT, CDR2 YYREEE (reference sequence). CDR3: CASSTKTGMAVETQYF. The sequenced CDR3 bases are TGTGCCAGCAGCACAAAGACGGGGATGGCGGTAGAGACC.

This clone was recorded many times. The sequence runs out 3 residues before the end of the CDR3; the remainder is reconstructed from the germline J gene. The rearrangement joins TRBV5-6 to TRBJ2-1, with D tentatively TRBD1 (5 bases). Germline CDR1 is SGHDT and CDR2 is YYEEEE. The V end lost 4 bases, the J end lost 6 bases, and 14 bases lay between the germline ends. The CDR3 consists of 14 residues. The sequenced CDR3 bases are TGTGCCAGCAGCCTGGCGGTTAGGGGCAATGAG. This gives the protein CASSLAVRGNE. The whole CDR3 sequence reads CASSLAVRGNEQFF.

This clone was seen many times. The read terminates 3 residues before the CDR3 end, so the remaining end is supplied by the germline J gene. This sequence joins TRBV28 and TRBJ2-7; D not certain. Germline-derived CDR1 and CDR2 are MDHEN and SYDVKM. The CDR3 has 11 amino acids. V was shortened by 3 bases and J by 3 bases, with 3 bases between the two germline ends. The CDR3 bases that were read are TGTGCCAGCAGTTTTAACTACGAG. Translating it yields CASSFNYE. The CDR3 in full is CASSFNYEQYF.

This clone showed up many times. Read coverage stops 3 residues before the CDR3 terminus; the germline J gene supplies the remainder. V and J are TRBV7-6 and TRBJ2-5; TRBD2 matches 10 bases. Germline V gene lookup returns CDR1 SGHVS and CDR2 FNYEAQ. V lost 3 bases to trimming and J lost 5 bases; unmatched junction nucleotides: 6. The CDR3 has 15 amino acids. This CDR3 reads CASSFRAGGPETQYF. The sequenced part of the CDR3 DNA is TGTGCCAGCAGCTTTCGAGCGGGAGGGCCGGAGACC.

This clone appeared many times. The read halts 3 residues ahead of the CDR3 end, with the missing end drawn from the germline J gene. This chain uses TRBV11-2 with TRBJ2-2; tentatively, D is TRBD1 (6 bases). The CDR3 has 14 amino acids. V dropped 6 bases and J dropped 5 bases, with 13 bases sitting between them. Germline lookup yields CDR1 SGHAT and CDR2 FQNNGV. The covered CDR3 bases are TGTGCCAGCAGGCTACAGGGTGGGACCGGGGAG. It yields the protein CASRLQGGTGE. The entire CDR3 sequence reads CASRLQGGTGELFF.

This clone was picked up a small number of times. The read finishes 3 residues shy of the CDR3 end, and the germline J gene is used to complete it. The rearrangement links TRBV5-4 to TRBJ2-7; D perhaps matches TRBD1 (6 bases). The CDR3 contains 13 residues. The germline CDR1 and CDR2 sequences are SGHNT and YYREEE (reference sequence). Trimming removed 1 base at V and 6 bases at J, with 11 bases between. CDR3 DNA (partial): TGTGCCAGCAGCTTGCAGGGGCTGGGCGAG. Its translation is CASSLQGLGE. The full CDR3 protein is CASSLQGLGEQYF.

This clone was seen repeatedly, ten times or more. From the germline J gene comes the end of the CDR3, since the read stops 3 residues before it. The J gene is TRBJ2-1, the V gene TRBV6-2 or TRBV6-3; 9 positions match TRBD2. Losses at the gene ends were 6 bases for V and 8 bases for J; bases not matched to a gene: 14. Germline CDR1 and CDR2: MNHEY and SVGEGT. The CDR3 contains 16 residues. The CDR3 loop reads CASRKGGLAVVYEQFF. CDR3 DNA (partial): TGTGCCAGCAGAAAGGGGGGACTAGCAGTTGTCTATGAG.

This clone was seen ten or more times. The part of the CDR3 DNA that was read is TGTGCCAGCATCCAAGGACAGGGGGCCGCTGAA. This sequence encodes CASIQGQGAAE. The entire CDR3 protein is CASIQGQGAAEAFF. This sequence joins TRBV5-5 and TRBJ1-1; 11 bases are a match to TRBD1. The CDR3 extends 3 residues past the end of the read, so its final part is completed from the germline J gene. Germline trimming cut 6 bases from V and 6 bases from J; bases unmatched to any gene: 7. Germline lookup yields CDR1 SGHKS and CDR2 YYEKEE (reference sequence). The CDR3 runs to 14 residues.

This clone showed up many times. The read ends 3 residues before the CDR3 terminus; that terminus is restored from the germline J gene. The chain has TRBV20-1 and TRBJ2-7; 9 nucleotides agree with TRBD1. The CDR3 runs to 18 residues. With V trimmed by 1 base and J by 3 bases, 16 bases remained unmatched. CDR1 and CDR2 from the germline V gene are DFQATT and SNEGSKA (reference sequence). CDR3 DNA, as far as it was read: TGCAGTGCTAGAGCCCCAGCGGGACAGGGTAAGAGAGGCTACGAG. This codes for CSARAPAGQGKRGYE. The whole CDR3 protein reads CSARAPAGQGKRGYEQYF.

Ten or more counts support this clone. The read is 3 residues too short to cover the CDR3 end, so that end is filled in from the germline J gene. The gene calls are TRBV14 and TRBJ2-5, with 8 nucleotides matching TRBD2. Germline CDR1 reads SGHDN; CDR2 reads FVKESK. The CDR3 is 16 amino acids. V shed 3 bases and J 0 bases; nucleotides not matched to a gene: 6. CDR3 in amino acids: CASSHGLAAYQETQYF. The CDR3 bases that were read are TGTGCCAGCAGCCACGGACTAGCTGCATACCAAGAGACC.